The 26 T cell receptor beta chains listed next were all sequenced from one sample in a study of identical twins. TCRdb re-called the 5' RACE reads through MiXCR, storing one row per CDR3 protein. The sample includes hundreds of thousands of distinct CDR3 sequences, around a sixth of them seen just once. The same specimen was also included in a second study, on T cells expressing NK-cell markers.

Input material: PBMCs. The receptor set was obtained from a woman younger than 30 in good health.

The CDR3, as DNA: TGTGCCAGCAGTTTAGCGTCACGGCCGGAGCTCTATGGCTACACCTTC. It encodes CASSLASRPELYGYTF. The chain links TRBV12-3 or TRBV12-4 to TRBJ1-2; no clear D gene. The CDR3 length is 16 residues. Trimming removed 0 bases from V and 4 bases from J, with 15 bases in between.

The rearrangement uses TRBV15 and TRBJ1-4, with a weak D call TRBD1 (5 bases). CDR3 length: 15 residues. V was shortened by 0 bases and J by 6 bases, with 11 bases between the two germline ends. Germline loops: CDR1 LNHNV, CDR2 YYDKDF (reference sequence). CDR3 DNA: TGTGCCACCAGCAGAGATCCCGGCAGGGATGAAAAACTGTTTTTT. Residues: CATSRDPGRDEKLFF.

In this sample, this clonotype turned up a few times. V usage is TRBV2 and J usage is TRBJ2-6, with D tentatively TRBD1 (6 bases). The CDR3 contains 14 residues. Germline lookup yields CDR1 SNHLY and CDR2 FYNNEI. V was clipped by 10 bases and J by 2 bases, with 12 bases between them. The CDR3 DNA reads TGTGCCAATACAGGGACAACTGGGGCCAACGTCCTGACTTTC. It translates to CANTGTTGANVLTF.

This clonotype was detected a few times. This rearrangement joins TRBV29-1 to TRBJ2-3; 8 positions match TRBD1. The germline gives CDR1 SQVTM, CDR2 ANQGSEA. This CDR3 contains 13 residues. The ends lost 7 bases at V and 6 bases at J; junction bases unmatched: 9. CDR3 bases: TGCAGCGCTACGACAGGGGCCATCGATACGCAGTATTTT. This encodes CSATTGAIDTQYF.

V usage is TRBV4-2 and J usage is TRBJ2-7; 7 bases fit TRBD2. J was trimmed by 1 base and V by 2 bases; bases with no gene match: 8. CDR1 LGHNA and CDR2 YNFKEQ come from the germline V gene. This CDR3 has 16 residues. DNA for the CDR3: TGTGCCAGCAGCCAATGGGGGGGGAGGGGTTCCTACGAGCAGTACTTC. Translating gives CASSQWGGRGSYEQYF.

The table lists this clonotype with a few counts. This chain links TRBV12-3 or TRBV12-4 with TRBJ1-5, with D tentatively TRBD1 (6 bases). The V gene lost 8 bases and the J gene lost 3 bases, with 17 bases spanning the gap. This CDR3 has 15 residues. For the CDR3, the DNA is TGTGCCAGCGCCTCATTAGGGGGGGCCAATCAGCCCCAGCATTTT. This sequence encodes CASASLGGANQPQHF.

The chain combines TRBV7-3 with TRBJ2-1, with 10 bases lining up with TRBD2. The CDR3 extends over 21 amino acids. Germline CDR1 reads SGHTA; CDR2 reads FQGTGA. Unmatched junction bases numbered 15, after V lost 1 base and J lost 0 bases. CDR3 coding DNA: TGTGCCAGCAGCTTAATGTCGGCTAGCGGGAGTTTTACGAGCTCCTACAATGAGCAGTTCTTC. The encoded protein is CASSLMSASGSFTSSYNEQFF.

The chain employs TRBV6-1 and TRBJ2-1, with 10 bases matching TRBD2. The J segment lost 0 bases and the V segment lost 6 bases, leaving 5 bases of the junction unmatched. Germline lookup yields CDR1 MNHNS and CDR2 SASEGT. CDR3 length: 16 residues. The CDR3 DNA reads as TGTGCCAGCAGGACTAGCGGGTCCTCCTCCTACAATGAGCAGTTCTTC. As protein: CASRTSGSSSYNEQFF.

This clonotype has more than one count but fewer than ten. This chain joins TRBV20-1 and TRBJ2-5, with unresolved D. The V gene lost 0 bases and the J gene lost 4 bases, with 6 bases spanning the gap. This CDR3 comprises 12 residues. Germline CDR1 DFQATT, CDR2 SNEGSKA (reference sequence). CDR3 nucleotides: TGCAGTGCTAGAGAACGGGCAGAGACCCAGTACTTC. Translated, it gives CSARERAETQYF.

As DNA, the CDR3 is TGTGCCAGCAGCCCAGGGACTAGCGGGCCATTAAAGAACACCGGGGAGCTGTTTTTT. Translated, it gives CASSPGTSGPLKNTGELFF. This chain links TRBV11-2 with TRBJ2-2; 12 bases agree with TRBD2. Germline V CDR1 and CDR2: SGHAT, FQNNGV. The CDR3 has 19 residues. The ends lost 5 bases at V and 1 base at J; junction bases unmatched: 11.

This clonotype occurred a few times. J is TRBJ1-1 and V is TRBV20-1; D might be TRBD1 (6 bases). The V end was cut by 7 bases, the J end by 1 base, with 10 bases between. Germline CDR1 and CDR2: DFQATT and SNEGSKA (reference sequence). The CDR3 spans 12 residues. CDR3 coding DNA: TGCAGTGTACAACAGGGGAACACTGAAGCTTTCTTT. Translated, it gives CSVQQGNTEAFF.

This clonotype appeared a few times. CDR3 residues: CASSSRQVGNTIYF. CDR3 DNA: TGTGCCAGCAGTTCGCGACAGGTTGGAAACACCATATATTTT. The chain recombines TRBV6-5 with TRBJ1-3; D is perhaps TRBD1 (6 bases). The germline CDR1 and CDR2 sequences are MNHEY and SVGAGI. V lost 4 bases and J 3 bases, leaving 10 bases between the germline ends. This CDR3 region has 14 residues.

V is TRBV7-9 and J is TRBJ2-2; 7 bases are a match to TRBD1. Germline V gives CDR1 SEHNR, CDR2 FQNEAQ (reference sequence). CDR3 length equals 17 residues. V shed 7 bases and J 1 base; nucleotides not matched to a gene: 12. CDR3 residues: CASTPTLDRVNTGELFF. Here the CDR3 DNA reads TGTGCCAGCACCCCGACGTTAGACAGGGTGAACACCGGGGAGCTGTTTTTT.

CDR3 DNA: TGTGCCAGCAGCCACAAGCGGGAGGGCGGAAATACGCAGTATTTT. Encoded protein: CASSHKREGGNTQYF. The chain has TRBV7-2 and TRBJ2-3, with TRBD2 identical over 10 bases. Trimming took 5 bases from V and 7 from J; bases not matched to a gene: 9. Per germline, CDR1 SGHTA and CDR2 FQGNSA. CDR3 length: 15 amino acids.

The chain links TRBV30 to TRBJ2-7; TRBD2 matches at 15 bases. The CDR3 runs 17 residues. In germline, CDR1 is GTSNPN, CDR2 SVGIG (reference sequence). V lost 1 base, J lost 4 bases, and 8 bases stayed unmatched. The CDR3, as DNA: TGTGCCTGGAGTGGCGGACTAGCGGGAGGGCCCTCATACGAGCAGTACTTC. It specifies CAWSGGLAGGPSYEQYF.

This clonotype has a handful of counts. V gene TRBV20-1 combines with J gene TRBJ2-1; no clear D gene. The CDR3 loop spans 16 amino acids. With 3 bases removed from V and 2 bases from J, the gap between germline ends came to 17 bases. Germline V gene sequence: CDR1 DFQATT, CDR2 SNEGSKA (reference sequence). CDR3 protein: CSASDGSSETYNEQFF. The DNA of the CDR3 is TGCAGTGCTAGCGACGGATCCAGCGAGACCTACAATGAGCAGTTCTTC.

The chain couples TRBV5-1 to TRBJ2-4; 7 bases are shared with TRBD2. CDR3 size: 15 residues. Germline values: CDR1 SGHRS, CDR2 YFSETQ. The V segment lost 0 bases and the J segment 9 bases; nucleotides outside the gene matches: 9. CDR3 protein: CASSLEGSPGGIQYF. CDR3 coding DNA: TGCGCCAGCAGCTTGGAAGGAAGCCCGGGGGGCATTCAGTACTTC.

This clonotype was observed a few times. This chain links TRBV7-2 with TRBJ2-1, with a tentative D call TRBD2 (6 bases). The CDR3 extends over 14 amino acids. Deletions cut 5 bases from V and 4 bases from J, with 12 bases between. Per the germline V gene, CDR1 is SGHTA and CDR2 is FQGNSA. This chain's CDR3 is CASSDSGIYNEQFF. Here the CDR3 DNA reads TGTGCCAGCAGCGATAGCGGCATATACAATGAGCAGTTCTTC.

The V call is TRBV3-1, the J call TRBJ2-3; TRBD2 is a possible D gene (5 bases). Per the germline V gene, CDR1 is LGHDT and CDR2 is YNNKEL (reference sequence). Trimming removed 4 bases at V and 4 bases at J, with 18 bases between. The CDR3 covers 16 residues. As DNA, the CDR3 is TGTGCCAGCAGCCTACCTTCAACCCGGCGGGCAGATACGCAGTATTTT. Protein: CASSLPSTRRADTQYF.

CDR3 bases: TGTGCCACCAGCAGAGATCGGGGACTTCCCACAGATACGCAGTATTTT. This encodes CATSRDRGLPTDTQYF. The chain couples TRBV15 to TRBJ2-3; the D gene is possibly TRBD2 (6 bases). CDR3 length: 16 amino acids. V shed 0 bases and J shed 2 bases, with 12 bases lying between them. Germline V CDR1 and CDR2: LNHNV, YYDKDF (reference sequence).

The table lists this clonotype with a few counts. CDR3 DNA: TGCAGTGCTAGCCCGGGACAGGGGGCGCCGGGGACCCAGTACTTC. Translating gives CSASPGQGAPGTQYF. The V gene is TRBV20-1, the J gene TRBJ2-5; 12 nucleotides line up with TRBD1. CDR3 length: 15 amino acids. The J segment lost 7 bases and the V segment lost 3 bases, leaving 9 bases of the junction unmatched. Germline CDR1 is DFQATT and CDR2 is SNEGSKA (reference sequence).

The chain combines TRBV12-3 or TRBV12-4 with TRBJ1-2; no definite D call. The CDR3 covers 12 residues. The V end was cut by 8 bases, the J end by 4 bases, with 11 bases between. Here the CDR3 reads CASASNFYGYTF. CDR3 nucleotide sequence: TGTGCCAGCGCTTCCAACTTCTATGGCTACACCTTC.

This clonotype was seen more than once but under ten times. This chain joins TRBV12-3 or TRBV12-4 and TRBJ1-2; weak D call: TRBD1 (5 bases). CDR3 length: 14 residues. The V gene lost 3 bases and the J gene lost 6 bases, with 14 bases spanning the gap. CDR3 residues: CASSLQGERDGYTF. Written as DNA, the CDR3 is TGTGCCAGCAGTTTGCAGGGAGAGAGGGATGGCTACACCTTC.

This clonotype has only a few counts. The CDR3 nucleotides are TGTGCCAGCGGACAGGGCGGTAATTCACCCCTCCACTTT. Its protein product is CASGQGGNSPLHF. This rearrangement joins TRBV6-6 to TRBJ1-6; TRBD1 matches 8 bases. V shed 8 bases and J 6 bases; nucleotides not matched to a gene: 3. The CDR3 extends over 13 amino acids. Germline values: CDR1 MNHNY, CDR2 SVGAGI (reference sequence).

This clonotype has a handful of counts. The genes are TRBV18 and TRBJ2-4; the D gene is possibly TRBD2 (6 bases). V lost 2 bases, J lost 0 bases, and 26 bases lay in between. Germline loops: CDR1 KGHSH, CDR2 LQKENI. The CDR3 is made up of 21 amino acids. The CDR3 sequence is CASSPGNQLSRSGAAKNIQYF. DNA of the CDR3: TGTGCCAGCTCACCAGGGAACCAACTGAGCCGTAGCGGAGCAGCCAAAAACATTCAGTACTTC.

V usage is TRBV30 and J usage is TRBJ2-5; D tentatively reads TRBD1 or TRBD2 (5 bases each). This CDR3 region has 18 residues. Trimming pared 1 base from V and 5 bases from J, leaving 26 bases between. CDR1 is GTSNPN, CDR2 SVGIG, per germline (reference sequence). The CDR3 sequence: CAWSAGTTVLIGLETQYF. The CDR3 DNA follows: TGTGCCTGGAGTGCAGGGACCACAGTCCTGATTGGCTTGGAGACCCAGTACTTC. The complete variable domain, with remaining parts taken from reference TRBV30 and TRBJ2-5, reads SQTIHQWPATLVQPVGSPLSLECTVEGTSNPNLYWYRQAAGRGLQLLFYSVGIGQISSEVPQNLSASRPQDRQFILSSKKLLLSDSGFYLCAWSAGTTVLIGLETQYFGPGTRLLVL.